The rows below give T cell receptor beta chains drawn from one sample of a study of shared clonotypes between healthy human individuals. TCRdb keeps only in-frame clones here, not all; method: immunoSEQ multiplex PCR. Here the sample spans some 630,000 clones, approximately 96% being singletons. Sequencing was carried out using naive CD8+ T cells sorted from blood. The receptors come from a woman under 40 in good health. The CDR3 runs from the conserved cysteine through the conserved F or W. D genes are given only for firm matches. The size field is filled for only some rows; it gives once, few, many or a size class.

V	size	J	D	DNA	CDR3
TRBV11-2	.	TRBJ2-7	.	TGTGCCAGCAGCTCGACCCTAGAATCCGACGAGCAGTACTTC	CASSSTLESDEQYF
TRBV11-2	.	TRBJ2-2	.	TGTGCCAGCAGCTTAGCATGGGAGCTGTTTTTT	CASSLAWELFF
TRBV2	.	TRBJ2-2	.	TGTGCCAGCAGTTATACTGTTTCAGCCGGGGAGCTGTTTTTT	CASSYTVSAGELFF
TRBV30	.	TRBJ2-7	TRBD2	TGTGCCTCCAGACTAGCGGGGGACTACGAGCAGTACTTC	CASRLAGDYEQYF
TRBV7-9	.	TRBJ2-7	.	TGTGCCAGCAGCTTAAGGGCGGTCTACGAGCAGTACTTC	CASSLRAVYEQYF
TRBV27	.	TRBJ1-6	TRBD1	TGTGCCAGCAGTTTGTGGCAGGGGGCAATAAATTCACCCCTCCACTTT	CASSLWQGAINSPLHF
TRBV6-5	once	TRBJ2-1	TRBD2	TGTGCCAGCAGTTCAGGACTAGCGGGAAACAATGAGCAGTTCTTC	CASSSGLAGNNEQFF
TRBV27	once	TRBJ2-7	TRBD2	TGTGCCAGCAGTTTACTAGCGGGAGCCTACGAGCAGTACTTC	CASSLLAGAYEQYF
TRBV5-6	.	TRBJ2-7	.	TGTGCCAGCAGCTCCGCAGGCTCCTACGAGCAGTACTTC	CASSSAGSYEQYF
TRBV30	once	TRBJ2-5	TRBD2	TGTGCCAGCAAGACTAGCCGAGGTGAGCAGTACTTC	CASKTSRGEQYF
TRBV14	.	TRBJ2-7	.	TGTGCCAGCAGCCAAGCGGGGGACTACGAGCAGTACTTC	CASSQAGDYEQYF
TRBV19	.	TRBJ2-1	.	TGTGCCAGTAGTATCGCCCGGACAGATAATGAGCAGTTCTTC	CASSIARTDNEQFF
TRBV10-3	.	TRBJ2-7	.	TGTGCCATCAGTGAGTCGACAGGCGCGGCCTACGAGCAGTACTTC	CAISESTGAAYEQYF
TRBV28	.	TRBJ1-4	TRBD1	TGTGCCAGCAGGGCCGTAGGACAGGGGATTGAAAAACTGTTTTTT	CASRAVGQGIEKLFF
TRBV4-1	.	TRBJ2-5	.	TGCGCCAGCAGCTTGGGACAATCGGAGCAGTACTTC	CASSLGQSEQYF
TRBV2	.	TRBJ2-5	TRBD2	TGTGCCAGCAGTGAGGGGCACCTAGCGGGCACCCAAGAGACCCAGTACTTC	CASSEGHLAGTQETQYF
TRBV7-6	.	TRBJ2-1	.	TGTGCCAGCAGCTTATTGGGGGGACGGGCCTACAATGAGCAGTTCTTC	CASSLLGGRAYNEQFF
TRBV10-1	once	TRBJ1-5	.	TGCGCCATCCCTAGGCAGGACTGGGATCAGCCCCAGCATTTT	CAIPRQDWDQPQHF
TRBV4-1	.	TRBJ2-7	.	TGCGCCAGCAGCCATACAGGAATTGGGGAATACGAGCAGTACTTC	CASSHTGIGEYEQYF
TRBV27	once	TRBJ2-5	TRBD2	TGTGCCAGCAGTCACCGGACTAGCGGGATTAAAGAGACCCAGTACTTC	CASSHRTSGIKETQYF
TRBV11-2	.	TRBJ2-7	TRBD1	TGTGCCAGCAGCTTAGAAGGGGGGACAGGCTACTACGAGCAGTACTTC	CASSLEGGTGYYEQYF
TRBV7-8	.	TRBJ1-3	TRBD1	TGTGCCAGCAGCTTAGCGGGGACAGGGGAAAACTCTGGAAACACCATATATTTT	CASSLAGTGENSGNTIYF
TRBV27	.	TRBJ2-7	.	TGTGCCAGCAGGGAATCCGGACAGACTTTCTACGAGCAGTACTTC	CASRESGQTFYEQYF
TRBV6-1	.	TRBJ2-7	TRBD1	TGTGCCAGCAGTGAAGATGGGACAGTGAGCTACGAGCAGTACTTC	CASSEDGTVSYEQYF
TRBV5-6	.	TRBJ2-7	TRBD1	TGTGCCAGCAGCTTGTTAAGGGACAGGGAAAACGAGCAGTACTTC	CASSLLRDRENEQYF
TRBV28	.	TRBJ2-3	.	TGTGCCAGCAGTTTACGTATGGGGGATACGCAGTATTTT	CASSLRMGDTQYF
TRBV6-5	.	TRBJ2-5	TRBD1	TGTGCCAGCAGTTACTGGACAGGGGGCTCGGAGACCCAGTACTTC	CASSYWTGGSETQYF
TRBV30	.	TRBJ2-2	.	TGTGCCTGGAGTTATTTCCGGAAGGGGTGGGTCGGGGAGCTGTTTTTT	CAWSYFRKGWVGELFF
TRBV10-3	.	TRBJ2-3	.	TGTGCCATCAGTGAGTCCCCAGATACGCAGTATTTT	CAISESPDTQYF
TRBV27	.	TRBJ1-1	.	TGTGCCAGCAGTTTGGGAGGGAGAACTGAAGCTTTCTTT	CASSLGGRTEAFF
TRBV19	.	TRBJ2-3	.	TGTGCCAGTAGTATTGGGCTAGCGACAGATACGCAGTATTTT	CASSIGLATDTQYF
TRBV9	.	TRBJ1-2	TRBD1	TGTGCCAGCAGCGGGCCCCGGACAGGATTGCCCTATGGCTACACCTTC	CASSGPRTGLPYGYTF
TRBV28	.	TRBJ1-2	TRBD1	TGTGCCAGTGAGCGACAGGGGTATGGCTACACCTTC	CASERQGYGYTF
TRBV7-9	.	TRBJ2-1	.	TGTGCCAGCATGCGCGGCCCCCTCAATGAGCAGTTCTTC	CASMRGPLNEQFF
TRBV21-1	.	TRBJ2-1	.	TGTGCCAGCAGCAAAGGGCAGGGGACTTCCTACAATGAGCAGTTCTTC	CASSKGQGTSYNEQFF
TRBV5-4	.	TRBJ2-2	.	TGTGCCAGCAGCTTTGGGAACACCGGGGAGCTGTTTTTT	CASSFGNTGELFF
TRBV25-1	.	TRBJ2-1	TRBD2	TGTGCCAGCAGCTTCCCTAGCGGTAGAAATGAGCAGTTCTTC	CASSFPSGRNEQFF
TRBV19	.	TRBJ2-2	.	TGTGCCAGTACGTGGGGGTATCGTGGGACCGGGGAGCTGTTTTTT	CASTWGYRGTGELFF
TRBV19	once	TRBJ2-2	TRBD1	TGTGCCAGTAGTATCTCCTTTTATTTTAGAGGGACAGGGAACACCGGGGAGCTGTTTTTT	CASSISFYFRGTGNTGELFF
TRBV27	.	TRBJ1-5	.	TGTGCCAGCAGTCAAGGGGGAGGCAATCAGCCCCAGCATTTT	CASSQGGGNQPQHF
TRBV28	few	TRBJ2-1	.	TGTGCCAGCAGTTTAACCGACGATGAGCAGTTCTTC	CASSLTDDEQFF
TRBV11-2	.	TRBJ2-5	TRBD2	TGTGCCAGCAGCTTAGTAAGGGACTATAAAGAGACCCAGTACTTC	CASSLVRDYKETQYF
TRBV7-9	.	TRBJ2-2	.	TGTGCCAGCCAGGTAGCGGCAGGGCTAGACACCGGGGAGCTGTTTTTT	CASQVAAGLDTGELFF
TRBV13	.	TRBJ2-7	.	TGTGCCAGCAGCCTGGACTCGAAGAGGGAGATCTCCTACGAGCAGTACTTC	CASSLDSKREISYEQYF
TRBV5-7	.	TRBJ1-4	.	TGTGCCAGCAGCCCAGAGACAGGCGAGGGCTTT	CASSPETGEGF
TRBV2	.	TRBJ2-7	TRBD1	TGTGCCAGCAGTGAAGGACAGGGGATCGAGCAGTACTTC	CASSEGQGIEQYF
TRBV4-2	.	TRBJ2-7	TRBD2	TGTGCCAGCAGCCAAGAGAGCGGGACGTTCTACGAGCAGTACTTC	CASSQESGTFYEQYF
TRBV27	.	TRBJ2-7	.	TGTGCCAGCAGTTCGGATACCGGGACGGGTACCTACGAGCAGTACTTC	CASSSDTGTGTYEQYF
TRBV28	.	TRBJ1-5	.	TGTGCCAGCGGTTGGCTTGGGAGCAATCAGCCCCAGCATTTT	CASGWLGSNQPQHF
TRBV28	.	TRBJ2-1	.	TGTGCCAGCAGTTTTTATAGGGGCGCCTACAATGAGCAGTTCTTC	CASSFYRGAYNEQFF
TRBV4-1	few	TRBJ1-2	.	TGCGCCAGCACGCCGTTCGGGGAGGAGTATGGCTACACCTTC	CASTPFGEEYGYTF
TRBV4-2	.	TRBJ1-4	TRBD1	TGTGCCAGCAGCCAGGAAAGGGGGCTCCTAGAGGAAAAACTGTTTTTT	CASSQERGLLEEKLFF
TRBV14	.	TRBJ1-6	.	TGTGCCAGCAGCCAAGGGTCTTCACCCCTCCACTTT	CASSQGSSPLHF
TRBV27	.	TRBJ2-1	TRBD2	TGTGCCAGCAGTTTTAGCGGGAGCTCCTACAATGAGCAGTTCTTC	CASSFSGSSYNEQFF
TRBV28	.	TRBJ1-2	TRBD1	TGTGCCACGGACAGGGCTAACTATGGCTACACCTTC	CATDRANYGYTF
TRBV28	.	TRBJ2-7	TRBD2	TGTGCCAGCAGTTCCCTACTAGCGGGAGAACCCTACGAGCAGTACTTC	CASSSLLAGEPYEQYF
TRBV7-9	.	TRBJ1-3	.	TGTGCTGCAGGGGATGGAAACACCATATATTTT	CAAGDGNTIYF
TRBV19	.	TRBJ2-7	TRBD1	TGTGCCAGTAGTATAGATATAGAGACAGGGGGCTACGAGCAGTACTTC	CASSIDIETGGYEQYF
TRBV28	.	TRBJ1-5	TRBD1	TGTGCCAGCAGTCCGCCGGGACAGGGGGCGCGTTTTAATCAGCCCCAGCATTTT	CASSPPGQGARFNQPQHF